These 31 T cell receptor beta chains were all obtained from the same sample, sequenced in a study of OX40 agonist ivuxolimab in advanced cancers. The method was the immunoSEQ multiplex PCR assay. TCRdb holds this immuneACCESS table with in-frame rearrangements only. Some clones are missing; in checked studies, unresolved V genes explain under half, and the rest has no known cause. For this sample there are over 60,000 clones; approximately 83% appear just once. The ten top clones hold 0.66% of the sample. The starting material was CD4+ or CD8+ T cells sorted from blood, obtained in a trial of the OX40 agonist ivuxolimab. The receptors shown here come from an adult with an advanced solid tumor such as melanoma, head and neck, liver or kidney cancer.

In DNA, the CDR3 is TGTGCCAGCAGCTACCCTTCCGGGACAGGGGGCCTCTTTAATGAAAAACTGTTTTTT. Amino acid sequence: CASSYPSGTGGLFNEKLFF. The chain recombines TRBV7-2 with TRBJ1-4; 12 bases fit TRBD1. Germline-derived CDR1 and CDR2 are SGHTA and FQGNSA. J lost 4 bases, V lost 4 bases, and 13 bases had no gene match. This CDR3 region has 19 residues.

The gene calls are TRBV2 and TRBJ1-6; D remains ambiguous. CDR3 length: 11 amino acids. V lost 4 bases and J 15 bases, leaving 10 bases between the germline ends. Germline assignment: CDR1 SNHLY and CDR2 FYNNEI. The CDR3 spells CASSVKSFLHF. CDR3 nucleotide sequence: TGTGCCAGCAGTGTCAAGTCTTTCCTCCACTTT.

This clone was detected once. The chain combines TRBV6-5 with TRBJ2-7, with 8 nucleotides matching TRBD1. The CDR3 is made up of 14 amino acids. Trimming cost V 5 bases and J 4 bases; bases outside gene matches: 7. Germline lookup yields CDR1 MNHEY and CDR2 SVGAGI. This chain's CDR3 is CASSKNRGNYEQYF. The CDR3, as DNA: TGTGCCAGCAGTAAGAACAGGGGGAATTACGAGCAGTACTTC.

The chain uses TRBV7-9 and TRBJ2-5; 10 bases are a match to TRBD2. V shed 5 bases and J 2 bases; nucleotides not matched to a gene: 2. The CDR3 runs to 14 residues. CDR1 SEHNR and CDR2 FQNEAQ come from the germline V gene (reference sequence). CDR3 nucleotides: TGTGCCAGCAGCCCGGGACTAGCGCAAGAGACCCAGTACTTC. It encodes CASSPGLAQETQYF.

This clone has only a few counts. The chain carries TRBV15 and TRBJ2-3, with 7 bases that match TRBD2. The CDR3 covers 15 residues. V lost 1 base to trimming and J lost 2 bases; unmatched junction nucleotides: 3. Germline V gives CDR1 LNHNV, CDR2 YYDKDF (reference sequence). DNA for the CDR3: TGTGCCACCAGCAGAGGGGGGGGACTCACAGATACGCAGTATTTT. Protein product: CATSRGGGLTDTQYF.

This chain connects TRBV2 to TRBJ1-1; D is perhaps TRBD1 (5 bases). V was trimmed by 0 bases and J by 4 bases, leaving 9 bases between them. Looked up from germline, CDR1 is SNHLY and CDR2 is FYNNEI. The CDR3 totals 14 residues. CDR3 protein: CASSEALRGTEAFF. In nucleotides, the CDR3 is TGTGCCAGCAGTGAAGCGCTTAGGGGCACTGAAGCTTTCTTT.

V gene TRBV7-2 combines with J gene TRBJ2-7; D is perhaps TRBD1 (6 bases). V was pared by 3 bases and J by 5 bases, with 14 bases between. Germline V CDR1 and CDR2: SGHTA, FQGNSA. The CDR3 consists of 14 residues. The CDR3 loop reads CASSFARTGNEQYF. The CDR3 bases are TGTGCCAGCAGCTTCGCGCGTACAGGGAACGAGCAGTACTTC.

This clone was observed many times. The rearrangement links TRBV7-2 to TRBJ2-7; 10 bases line up with TRBD2. CDR3 length: 17 amino acids. The germline gives CDR1 SGHTA, CDR2 FQGNSA. V trimming: 3 bases; J trimming: 2 bases; junction bases outside the gene matches: 10. For the CDR3, the DNA is TGTGCCAGCAGCTTTCGGGCCGTAGCGGGGGGAACCTACGAGCAGTACTTC. This gives the protein CASSFRAVAGGTYEQYF.

The J gene is TRBJ2-3, the V gene TRBV12-5; TRBD2 agrees at 11 bases. This CDR3 contains 16 residues. V gave up 4 bases and J gave up 1 base; unmatched junction bases: 4. From germline, CDR1 is LGHNT and CDR2 FRNRAP. The CDR3 nucleotides read TGTGCTAGTGGTTCCGGACTAGCGGGCCGCACAGATACGCAGTATTTT. Translated, it gives CASGSGLAGRTDTQYF.

J is TRBJ2-2 and V is TRBV5-4; D unresolved. Germline CDR1 and CDR2: SGHNT and YYREEE (reference sequence). The CDR3 loop spans 14 amino acids. V was cut by 5 bases and J by 7 bases, with 15 bases left in between. The CDR3 sequence: CASRPSSGLGELFF. CDR3 nucleotides: TGTGCCAGCAGACCCTCCTCCGGGCTCGGGGAGCTGTTTTTT.

This clone was recorded only once. V and J are TRBV30 and TRBJ1-5; unclear D gene. Per germline, CDR1 GTSNPN and CDR2 SVGIG (reference sequence). The CDR3 totals 13 residues. The germline V and J ends were trimmed by 1 base and 7 bases, with 11 bases remaining between them. CDR3: CAWSGEGGQPQHF. In DNA form, the CDR3 reads TGTGCCTGGAGTGGGGAGGGCGGGCAGCCCCAGCATTTT.

The chain recombines TRBV7-3 with TRBJ2-2; perhaps TRBD2 as D (5 bases). The CDR3 spans 13 residues. Trimming stripped 5 bases from V and 5 bases from J, with 9 bases between. Germline CDR1 reads SGHTA; CDR2 reads FQGTGA. CDR3 residues: CASSLPGTGELFF. Written as DNA, the CDR3 is TGTGCCAGCAGCCTGCCGGGGACCGGGGAGCTGTTTTTT.

CDR3 sequence: CASSPGGRGRYEQYF. The CDR3 DNA is TGCGCCAGCAGCCCAGGCGGCAGGGGGCGGTACGAGCAGTACTTC. V and J are TRBV4-1 and TRBJ2-7; 8 bases align to TRBD1. CDR3 size: 15 residues. J lost 4 bases, V lost 4 bases, and 9 bases had no gene match. Germline lookup yields CDR1 MGHRA and CDR2 YSYEKL.

The V gene is TRBV18, the J gene TRBJ1-5, with no clear D. Trimming took 6 bases from V and 2 from J, leaving 8 bases between them. The germline V gene encodes CDR1 KGHSH and CDR2 LQKENI. The CDR3 extends over 13 amino acids. The CDR3 sequence: CASSPTGNQPQHF. In nucleotides, the CDR3 is TGTGCCAGCTCTCCGACCGGCAATCAGCCCCAGCATTTT.

The genes are TRBV25-1 and TRBJ2-7, with 9 bases identical to TRBD1. Germline CDR1 reads MGHDK; CDR2 reads SYGVNS. With 4 bases clipped from V and 4 bases from J, the junction kept 8 bases outside the gene matches. The CDR3 extends over 15 amino acids. CDR3 sequence: CASSGDWDRVYEQYF. The CDR3 DNA reads as TGTGCCAGCAGTGGGGACTGGGACAGGGTTTACGAGCAGTACTTC.

The CDR3 is CASSPEGRRSAFF. CDR3 sequence (DNA): TGTGCCAGCTCACCAGAGGGCCGGCGGAGTGCTTTCTTT. The rearrangement uses TRBV18 and TRBJ1-1; D unclear. This CDR3 spans 13 amino acids. The germline V gene has CDR1 KGHSH and CDR2 LQKENI. V was pared by 2 bases and J by 11 bases, with 15 bases between.

J is TRBJ1-2 and V is TRBV2; D is undetermined. Trimming left V 0 bases short and J 7 bases short, with 9 bases between. CDR1 and CDR2 from the germline V gene are SNHLY and FYNNEI. This CDR3 region has 13 residues. DNA of the CDR3: TGTGCCAGCAGTGAAGCGGGCGGAGTTGGCTACACCTTC. Translation: CASSEAGGVGYTF.

The rearrangement joins TRBV6-6 to TRBJ2-7; D gene ambiguous. CDR3 length: 14 amino acids. Trimming stripped 2 bases from V and 3 bases from J, with 11 bases between. The germline CDR1 and CDR2 sequences are MNHNY and SVGAGI (reference sequence). This chain's CDR3 is CASSYGGVFYEQYF. The DNA for the CDR3 is TGTGCCAGCAGTTACGGTGGAGTCTTCTACGAGCAGTACTTC.

This chain links TRBV6-6 with TRBJ1-1, with TRBD1 identical over 12 bases. Germline V gives CDR1 MNHNY, CDR2 SVGAGI (reference sequence). The V and J ends lost 10 bases and 1 base, in that order; junction bases with no gene match: 7. CDR3 size: 15 residues. In DNA, the CDR3 is TGTGCCACATGGGACAGGGGGCATCGGAACACTGAAGCTTTCTTT. This codes for CATWDRGHRNTEAFF.

J is TRBJ1-2 and V is TRBV19; a weak D match, TRBD1 (5 bases). The germline CDR1 and CDR2 sequences are LNHDA and SQIVND (reference sequence). The CDR3 has 17 residues. Trimming left V 6 bases short and J 7 bases short, with 27 bases between. The CDR3 reads CASSDPRQGNTMSGYTF. The CDR3 DNA is TGTGCCAGTAGCGACCCCCGGCAGGGCAATACTATGAGTGGCTACACCTTC.

This chain connects TRBV5-6 to TRBJ2-1; D remains ambiguous. The V end was cut by 7 bases, the J end by 4 bases, with 9 bases between. CDR1 and CDR2 from the germline V gene are SGHDT and YYEEEE. CDR3 size: 12 residues. The CDR3 bases are TGTGCCAGCCCACAACAATACAATGAGCAGTTCTTC. Its translation: CASPQQYNEQFF.

This clone has just one count. The chain has TRBV6-1 and TRBJ1-1; D gene unclear. V lost 2 bases to trimming and J lost 4 bases, with 23 bases between them. This CDR3 is 18 amino acids long. Germline CDR1 is MNHNS and CDR2 is SASEGT. CDR3 loop: CASSEYVPAPWGSTEAFF. CDR3 in DNA: TGTGCCAGCAGTGAATACGTACCGGCCCCCTGGGGAAGCACTGAAGCTTTCTTT.

The gene calls are TRBV19 and TRBJ2-1; D gene ambiguous. Germline CDR1 reads LNHDA; CDR2 reads SQIVND (reference sequence). V dropped 5 bases and J dropped 4 bases, with 12 bases sitting between them. CDR3 size: 14 residues. The CDR3 DNA sequence: TGTGCCAGTAGTGAACCCCTCGCATACAATGAGCAGTTCTTC. Its translation: CASSEPLAYNEQFF.

The V gene is TRBV5-4, the J gene TRBJ2-1; no clear D. V was trimmed by 1 base and J by 2 bases, leaving 7 bases between them. This CDR3 comprises 14 residues. Germline CDR1 SGHNT, CDR2 YYREEE (reference sequence). In DNA, the CDR3 is TGTGCCAGCAGCTTGATGGGTCCCTACAATGAGCAGTTCTTC. Amino acid sequence: CASSLMGPYNEQFF. Combining the CDR3 with reference TRBV5-4 and TRBJ2-1 gives the whole variable domain ETGVTQSPTHLIKTRGQQVTLRCSSQSGHNTVSWYQQALGQGPQFIFQYYREEENGRGNFPPRFSGLQFPNYSSELNVNALELDDSALYLCASSLMGPYNEQFFGPGTRLTVL.

The chain recombines TRBV19 with TRBJ1-3, with 10 bases that match TRBD1. The V segment lost 9 bases and the J segment 0 bases; nucleotides outside the gene matches: 14. There are 18 residues in the CDR3. Germline assignment: CDR1 LNHDA and CDR2 SQIVND (reference sequence). This CDR3 reads CASRLGRQGASSGNTIYF. As DNA, the CDR3 is TGTGCCAGCCGCCTCGGGCGACAGGGGGCTAGCTCTGGAAACACCATATATTTT.

V gene TRBV18 combines with J gene TRBJ1-2; D gene uncertain. CDR3 length: 14 amino acids. Per germline, CDR1 KGHSH and CDR2 LQKENI. Trimming removed 5 bases at V and 1 base at J, with 11 bases between. In DNA, the CDR3 is TGTGCCAGCTCAGGGAGCAGAGATAACTATGGCTACACCTTC. Translated: CASSGSRDNYGYTF.

The chain uses TRBV7-9 and TRBJ1-1, with D maybe TRBD1 (6 bases). Trimming took off 5 bases at V and 1 base at J, with 8 bases between the two ends. This CDR3 has 13 residues. In germline, CDR1 is SEHNR, CDR2 FQNEAQ (reference sequence). CDR3 protein: CASSPTGNTEAFF. CDR3 nucleotides: TGTGCCAGCAGCCCGACAGGGAACACTGAAGCTTTCTTT.

This clone was detected a few times. The chain couples TRBV18 to TRBJ1-2; the D gene is possibly TRBD1 (5 bases). The CDR3 extends over 14 amino acids. Germline loops: CDR1 KGHSH, CDR2 LQKENI. With 3 bases removed from V and 8 bases from J, the gap between germline ends came to 16 bases. CDR3 in amino acids: CASSPTGPGDGYTF. CDR3 sequence (DNA): TGTGCCAGCTCACCTACGGGCCCGGGGGACGGCTACACCTTC.

The table lists this clone with a count of one. This chain links TRBV11-1 with TRBJ1-4; TRBD1 matches 10 bases. The germline V gene has CDR1 SGHAT and CDR2 FQDESV (reference sequence). This CDR3 spans 14 amino acids. Trimming cost V 5 bases and J 8 bases; bases outside gene matches: 5. In DNA form, the CDR3 reads TGTGCCAGCAGCCTTGGACAGGGGGACGAAAAACTGTTTTTT. It codes for CASSLGQGDEKLFF.

This CDR3 is CAISDPGGPFDEQFF. DNA of the CDR3: TGTGCCATCAGTGACCCGGGGGGGCCCTTTGATGAGCAGTTCTTC. The chain couples TRBV10-3 to TRBJ2-1; TRBD2 agrees at 8 bases. The CDR3 has 15 amino acids. The V gene's germline CDR1 is ENHRY and CDR2 SYGVKD. V lost 3 bases to trimming and J lost 8 bases; unmatched junction nucleotides: 9.

This rearrangement joins TRBV6-4 to TRBJ2-5; TRBD1 aligns across 9 bases. Germline V gene sequence: CDR1 MRHNA, CDR2 SNTAGT. The length of the CDR3 is 12 residues. The V segment lost 10 bases and the J segment 5 bases; nucleotides outside the gene matches: 5. The CDR3 bases are TGTGCCATCTGGGACAGGGCCGAGACCCAGTACTTC. It codes for CAIWDRAETQYF.